This T cell receptor beta chain appears in the sequencing data of a study of blood T cell repertoires in COVID-19. On the study more broadly: Sample material is recorded as cDNA or gDNA derived from T cells, B-cell-depleted T cells, or PBMCs.

This table comes from immunoSEQ multiplex PCR, and its TCRdb copy is limited to in-frame clones, with some not included. The sample records around 250,000 clones, about 91% being singletons. Enrollees, roughly 18 to 95 years old, lived in approximately 24 US areas. Clinical histories supplied by participants themselves formed the basis of cohort assignment. The CDR3 has 14 residues. Germline CDR1 reads SGDLS; CDR2 reads YYNGEE. Deletions cut 4 bases from V and 6 bases from J, with 15 bases between. The sample consisted of PBMCs or T cells enriched from blood (not recorded which). The chain combines TRBV9 with TRBJ2-3; D possibly corresponds to TRBD1 (5 bases). This receptor was identified in a human donor in a cohort exposed to, infected with or recovered from COVID-19 (not recorded which). The donor label of this sample is uncertain. The CDR3 region is CASSLLDMSDTQYF. The CDR3, as DNA: TGTGCCAGCAGCCTCCTGGACATGTCGGATACGCAGTATTTT.